This T cell receptor beta chain stems from a study of blood T cell repertoires in COVID-19 (dated by TCRdb to about 2020). Notes on the research overall: Samples covering the acute and convalescent phases of COVID-19 were provided by collaborators in the United States, Italy and Spain. A de-identified subject ID, COVID-19 status, age in years and sex were almost always included in the sample metadata. Samples were obtained from the ongoing ImmuneRACE study (first 160 participants) and from approximately 1,200 subjects provided by 6 global collaborators. The repertoires were released in a freely available public database intended as a resource for research on the immune response to SARS-CoV-2. HLA class I and class II types, where available, came from metadata supplied by the sample provider rather than from assay-based typing. The prospective study material was composed of cDNA or gDNA derived from T cells, B-cell-depleted T cells, or PBMCs. Deeply sampled blood TCRbeta repertoires from subjects exposed to, actively infected with, or recovered from COVID-19 were included in the dataset. Findings and caveats that apply to the study as a whole: The quantity of clinical and demographic metadata differed by source and by participant and was supplied without curation.

Reading from cysteine to phenylalanine, the CDR3 counts 15 amino acids. CDR3 DNA is the only sequence kept; it has 45 bases, read in frame from the first base. The junction carries 11 bases between V and J, which are trimmed by 2 bases and 0 bases respectively. For CDR1 and CDR2, the germline V gene lists SGDLS and YYNGEE. TCRbeta CDR3 regions were amplified from genomic DNA using the immunoSEQ Assay, a bias-controlled multiplex PCR. The original pipeline was this. The number of nucleated cells in each sample was estimated by amplification of reference gene primers within the assay. To quantify the absolute abundance of each unique TCRbeta CDR3 rearrangement, sequence reads were collapsed and filtered. For each sample, productive Simpson clonality was calculated as the square root of Simpson's diversity index over productive rearrangements. The table comes from immuneACCESS by way of TCRdb, which keeps in-frame sequences with V and J called. Part of the clones is missing from these tables; in studies checked, under half for an unresolved V gene and the rest for unknown reasons. That table supplies the V and J calls and clone size; D and trimming were determined from the DNA. The sample yields under 300,000 clones; 86% were counted once. The ten most abundant clones make up approximately 13% of the sample.

Whole blood was collected in K2EDTA tubes by collaborating institutions according to the institutions' own protocols. For TCRbeta analysis, collaborators shipped samples in one of three forms: frozen whole blood, isolated PBMCs, or DNA extracted from either of those sample types. Comments on this clone: Its cognate antigen has yet to be identified. Within one base of it there is no much larger clone, and no base qualities were kept.

Sequencing used peripheral blood. The chain is made from TRBV9 and TRBJ1-1; TRBD1 is possibly the D segment (6 matching bases). The origin of this receptor is a man at least 80 years old with acute or convalescent COVID-19. The nucleotides are TGTGCCAGCAGCGTGGGACATGGGATGAACACTGAAGCTTTCTTT. This translates into CASSVGHGMNTEAFF.